The clone carrying this T cell receptor (beta chain) appeared a single time. The data were taken from a study of blood T cell repertoires in COVID-19. The CDR3 length is 12 residues. Germline lookup yields CDR1 MNHEY and CDR2 SVGAGI. The V and J ends lost 6 bases and 7 bases, in that order; junction bases with no gene match: 3. Sequencing used immunoSEQ multiplex PCR; TCRdb keeps in-frame clones, though not all of them. Of 120,000 or so clones listed, almost 80% are singletons. The chain couples TRBV6-5 to TRBJ2-3, with TRBD2 identical over 8 bases. Sequencing was performed on peripheral blood. The TCR was taken from a human donor in a cohort sampled during active COVID-19. CDR3 loop: CASRTSGNTQYF. The CDR3 nucleotides read TGTGCCAGCAGAACTAGCGGAAATACGCAGTATTTT.